This paragraph covers one T cell receptor (beta chain) sequence. Regarding time point: pretreatment peripheral blood. Spiked synthetic TCR analogs estimated absolute template abundance per PCR. The method was immunoSEQ multiplex PCR; TCRdb's version includes in-frame clones alone and lacks a portion of them. Here the sample spans tens of thousands of clones, roughly 84% being singletons. The record originates from a study of PD-L1 blockade in urothelial cancer. Overall study context: About 90% of the roughly 29 patients were men who had bladder-origin urothelial cancer. Blood analysis took place 3 weeks (second dose) and 6 weeks after treatment start. A median blood sample held roughly 150,000 T cells and under 85,000 unique TCRs.

Trimming cost V 2 bases and J 6 bases; bases outside gene matches: 8. The CDR3 totals 15 residues. The germline V gene encodes CDR1 SGHRS and CDR2 YFSETQ. Sequencing was performed on PBMCs, taken around atezolizumab (anti-PD-L1) treatment. This chain links TRBV5-1 with TRBJ2-1; 7 bases match TRBD2. The origin of this receptor is a man aged 55 to 69 with urothelial cancer. The CDR3 bases are TGCGCCAGCAGCTTAGGTCGGGGGGTAAGCAATGAGCAGTTCTTC. This translates into CASSLGRGVSNEQFF. The complete variable domain, with remaining parts taken from reference TRBV5-1 and TRBJ2-1, reads KAGVTQTPRYLIKTRGQQVTLSCSPISGHRSVSWYQQTPGQGLQFLFEYFSETQRNKGNFPGRFSGRQFSNSRSEMNVSTLELGDSALYLCASSLGRGVSNEQFFGPGTRLTVL.